This T cell receptor beta chain came from a study of blood T cell repertoires in COVID-19 (dated by TCRdb to 2020 to 2021). Background for the entire study: Samples covering the acute and convalescent phases of COVID-19 were provided by collaborators in the United States, Italy and Spain. Nearly every sample came with metadata listing a de-identified subject ID, COVID-19 status, age in years and sex. Where HLA class I and class II types were available, the types were taken from metadata supplied by the sample provider, not from assay-based typing. Samples were obtained from the ongoing ImmuneRACE study (first 160 participants) and from 1,254 subjects provided by 6 global collaborators. The repertoires were released in a freely available public database intended as a resource for research on the immune response to SARS-CoV-2. The material from the prospective study consisted of cDNA or gDNA derived from T cells, B-cell-depleted T cells, or PBMCs. Subjects who had been exposed to COVID-19, were actively infected with it, or had recovered from it provided the deeply sampled blood TCRbeta repertoires that made up the dataset.

Enrolling through a virtual design, the prospective study's participants ranged in age from roughly 18 to 100 years and lived across 24 United States geographic areas. In the prospective study, participants were assigned to cohorts based on the clinical history participants reported in a screening survey and a study questionnaire. Exposed participants had been in contact with someone with a PCR-confirmed or clinician-diagnosed COVID-19 case within 2 weeks of study entry. Each participant in the prospective study had whole blood, serum and a nasopharyngeal or oropharyngeal swab collected by mobile phlebotomists. Over a roughly two-month period, participants in the prospective study had the option of providing additional blood draws and questionnaires. Blood samples from the prospective study were shipped frozen or at room temperature prior to DNA extraction. As for this clone: What antigen it recognizes has not been identified. The record has no base qualities; no much larger clone is one base away.

The immunoSEQ Assay, a bias-controlled multiplex PCR, was used to amplify TCRbeta CDR3 regions from genomic DNA. The study's processing was this. The number of nucleated cells in each sample was estimated from the amplification of reference gene primers within the assay. Sequence reads were collapsed and filtered to measure the absolute abundance of every unique TCRbeta CDR3 rearrangement. For each sample, productive Simpson clonality was calculated as the square root of Simpson's diversity index over productive rearrangements. The clones in this table, taken by TCRdb from immuneACCESS, are in-frame only. Not every clone is retained; where verified, under half of the shortfall comes from an unresolved V gene, and the cause of the rest is unknown. V and J calls and clone size are copied from that table; D and trimming were computed from the DNA. In all, the sample holds 350,000 or so clones, and roughly 90% of those were seen once. The ten largest clones capture over 0.9% of the sample.

V and J are trimmed by 5 bases and 1 base, and the gene matches miss 7 bases of the junction. From cysteine to phenylalanine, the CDR3 is 17 amino acids long. Of the read, only the CDR3 DNA is kept; its 51 bases are in frame from base 1. Looking up the germline V gene yields CDR1 ENHRY and CDR2 SYGVKD. Results the study describes overall, beyond this receptor: How much clinical and demographic metadata was included differed by source and by participant, and the metadata was provided uncurated.

The sequence was collected from a woman in her thirties who had been exposed to COVID-19. The chain is encoded by TRBV10-3 joined to TRBJ2-2, with 10 bases in between that match TRBD2. The sample comprised PBMCs or T cells enriched from blood (not recorded which). The CDR3 reads as follows: CAISPSGLAENTGELFF. The nucleotide sequence reads as follows: TGTGCCATCAGTCCCTCCGGACTAGCGGAGAACACCGGGGAGCTGTTTTTT.